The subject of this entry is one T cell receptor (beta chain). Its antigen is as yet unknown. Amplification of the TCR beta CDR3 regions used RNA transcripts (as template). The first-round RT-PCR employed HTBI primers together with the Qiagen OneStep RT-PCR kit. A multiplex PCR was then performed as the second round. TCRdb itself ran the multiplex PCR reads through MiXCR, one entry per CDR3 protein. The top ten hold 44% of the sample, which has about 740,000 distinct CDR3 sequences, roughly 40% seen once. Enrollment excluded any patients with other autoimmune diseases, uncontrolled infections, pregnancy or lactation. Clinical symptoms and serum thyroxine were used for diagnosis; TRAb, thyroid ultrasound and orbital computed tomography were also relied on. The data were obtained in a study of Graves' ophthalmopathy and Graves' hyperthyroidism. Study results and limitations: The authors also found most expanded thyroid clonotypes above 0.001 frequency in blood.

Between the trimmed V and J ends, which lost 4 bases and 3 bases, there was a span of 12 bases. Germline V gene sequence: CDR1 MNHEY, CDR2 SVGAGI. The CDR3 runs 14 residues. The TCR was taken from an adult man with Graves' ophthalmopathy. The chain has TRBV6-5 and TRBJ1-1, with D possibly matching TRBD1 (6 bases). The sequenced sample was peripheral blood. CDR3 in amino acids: CASSFRRTDTEAFF. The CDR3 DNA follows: TGTGCCAGCAGTTTCCGTCGGACAGACACTGAAGCTTTCTTT.